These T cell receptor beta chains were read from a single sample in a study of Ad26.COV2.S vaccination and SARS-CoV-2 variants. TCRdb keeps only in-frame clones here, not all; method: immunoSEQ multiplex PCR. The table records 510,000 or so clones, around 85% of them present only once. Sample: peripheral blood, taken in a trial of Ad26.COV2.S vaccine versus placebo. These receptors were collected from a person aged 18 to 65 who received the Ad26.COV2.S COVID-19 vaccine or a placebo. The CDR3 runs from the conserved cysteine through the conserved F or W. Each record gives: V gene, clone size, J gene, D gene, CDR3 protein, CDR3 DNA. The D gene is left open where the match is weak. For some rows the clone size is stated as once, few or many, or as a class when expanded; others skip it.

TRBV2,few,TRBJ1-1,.,CASNFKGGTEAFF,TGTGCCAGCAACTTTAAAGGGGGCACTGAAGCTTTCTTT
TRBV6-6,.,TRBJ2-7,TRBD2,CASGPGTSIHEQYF,TGTGCCAGCGGACCCGGGACTAGCATCCACGAGCAGTACTTC
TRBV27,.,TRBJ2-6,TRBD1,CASSLIWTGLFGSGANVLTF,TGTGCCAGCAGTTTAATCTGGACAGGGCTGTTCGGGTCTGGGGCCAACGTCCTGACTTTC
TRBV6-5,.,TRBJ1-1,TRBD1,CASGPRDRGRGTFF,TGTGCCAGCGGTCCCCGGGACAGGGGCCGGGGGACTTTCTTT
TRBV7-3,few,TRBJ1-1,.,CASSLSRTNTEAFF,TGTGCCAGCAGCTTAAGCAGAACGAACACTGAAGCTTTCTTT
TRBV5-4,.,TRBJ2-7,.,CASSLTSSEQYF,TGTGCCAGCAGCTTGACCTCTTCCGAGCAGTACTTC
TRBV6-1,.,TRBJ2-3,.,CASSEVWRDTQYF,TGTGCCAGCAGTGAAGTTTGGAGGGATACGCAGTATTTT
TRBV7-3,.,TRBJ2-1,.,CASSLAGSNNEQFF,TGTGCCAGCAGCTTAGCGGGATCAAACAATGAGCAGTTCTTC
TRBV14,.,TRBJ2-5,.,CASSQADFQETQYF,TGTGCCAGCAGCCAAGCGGATTTCCAAGAGACCCAGTACTTC
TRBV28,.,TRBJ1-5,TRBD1,CASTRTGPMSQHF,TGTGCCAGCACCAGGACAGGGCCGATGTCCCAGCATTTT
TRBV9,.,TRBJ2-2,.,CASSVVVPGELFF,TGTGCCAGCAGCGTAGTCGTTCCCGGGGAGCTGTTTTTT
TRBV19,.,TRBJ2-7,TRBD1,CASSEGTGGSYEQYF,TGTGCCAGTAGTGAGGGGACAGGGGGATCCTACGAGCAGTACTTC
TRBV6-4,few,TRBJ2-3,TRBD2,CASSANSGGPDTQYF,TGTGCCAGCAGTGCCAATAGCGGGGGCCCAGATACGCAGTATTTT
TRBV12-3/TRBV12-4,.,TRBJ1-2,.,CAGRQDPYGYTF,TGTGCCGGCCGACAGGACCCCTATGGCTACACCTTC
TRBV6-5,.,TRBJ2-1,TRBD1,CASNWDRDNEQFF,TGTGCCAGCAATTGGGACAGGGACAATGAGCAGTTCTTC
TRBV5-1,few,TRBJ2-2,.,CASSARQGGNTGELFF,TGCGCCAGCAGCGCACGACAGGGAGGGAACACCGGGGAGCTGTTTTTT
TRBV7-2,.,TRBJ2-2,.,CASSLVQGMSAGELFF,TGTGCCAGCAGCTTAGTTCAGGGGATGAGTGCCGGGGAGCTGTTTTTT
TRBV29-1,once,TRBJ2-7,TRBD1,CSVGDRSGYEQYF,TGCAGCGTTGGGGACAGGTCGGGGTACGAGCAGTACTTC
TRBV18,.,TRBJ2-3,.,CASSPLPRTDTQYF,TGTGCCAGCTCACCCCTTCCGCGGACAGATACGCAGTATTTT
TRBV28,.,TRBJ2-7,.,CASRGRGYEQYF,TGTGCCAGCAGGGGAAGGGGTTACGAGCAGTACTTC
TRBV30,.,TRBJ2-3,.,CAWSAKWLDRGVTDTQYF,TGTGCCTGGAGTGCGAAGTGGCTGGATCGAGGGGTCACAGATACGCAGTATTTT
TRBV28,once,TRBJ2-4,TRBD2,CASSFYRTSGKNIQYF,TGTGCCAGCAGTTTTTATAGGACTAGCGGCAAAAACATTCAGTACTTC
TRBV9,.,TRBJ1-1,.,CASSPTGGTEAFF,TGTGCCAGCAGCCCGACCGGGGGGACTGAAGCTTTCTTT
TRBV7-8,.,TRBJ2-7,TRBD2,CATSRGGSYEQYF,TGTGCCACCTCCCGGGGCGGGAGCTACGAGCAGTACTTC
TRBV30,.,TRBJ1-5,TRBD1,CAWSPGGSYQPQHF,TGTGCCTGGAGCCCAGGGGGGTCCTATCAGCCCCAGCATTTT
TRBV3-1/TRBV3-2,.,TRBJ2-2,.,CASSQEGNLRTGELFF,TGTGCCAGCAGCCAAGAGGGAAATCTAAGGACCGGGGAGCTGTTTTTT
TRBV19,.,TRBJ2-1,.,CASSINTYTYNEQFF,TGTGCCAGTAGTATAAACACTTACACTTACAATGAGCAGTTCTTC
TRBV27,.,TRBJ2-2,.,CASRGPYTNTGELFF,TGTGCCAGCAGGGGACCGTACACGAACACCGGGGAGCTGTTTTTT
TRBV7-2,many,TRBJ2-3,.,CASRQSGRSTDTQYF,TGTGCCAGCAGGCAATCGGGACGGAGCACAGATACGCAGTATTTT
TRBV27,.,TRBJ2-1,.,CASSPGRNSYSYNEQFF,TGTGCCAGCAGTCCGGGGCGAAACTCTTACTCCTACAATGAGCAGTTCTTC
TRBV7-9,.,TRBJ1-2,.,CASSLGQDVSYGYTF,TGTGCCAGCAGCTTAGGTCAGGACGTAAGCTATGGCTACACCTTC
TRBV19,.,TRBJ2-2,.,CASSAGTANTGELFF,TGTGCCAGTAGTGCCGGGACTGCCAACACCGGGGAGCTGTTTTTT
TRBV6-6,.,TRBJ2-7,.,CASSYSWGTTYEQYF,TGTGCCAGCAGTTACTCGTGGGGAACCACCTACGAGCAGTACTTC
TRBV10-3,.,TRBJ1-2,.,CAISVRHGTNGYTF,TGTGCCATCTCCGTCCGCCACGGGACAAACGGCTACACCTTC
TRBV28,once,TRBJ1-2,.,CASSPRQGRIGYTF,TGTGCCAGCAGTCCAAGGCAGGGGCGAATCGGCTACACCTTC
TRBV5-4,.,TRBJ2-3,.,CASSAPTTNTQYF,TGTGCCAGCAGCGCCCCGACAACAAATACGCAGTATTTT
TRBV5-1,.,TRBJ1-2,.,CASSALTLHGYTF,TGCGCCAGCAGCGCGCTCACATTACATGGCTACACCTTC
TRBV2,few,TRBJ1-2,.,CASSRAEFYGYTF,TGTGCCAGCAGTAGGGCAGAGTTCTATGGCTACACCTTC
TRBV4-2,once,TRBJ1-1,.,CASSRWGGNTEAFF,TGTGCCAGCAGTCGGTGGGGTGGCAACACTGAAGCTTTCTTT
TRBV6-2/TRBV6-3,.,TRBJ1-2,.,CASSYLGAGYGYTF,TGTGCCAGCAGTTACCTGGGGGCCGGATATGGCTACACCTTC
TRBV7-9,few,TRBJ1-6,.,CASSPAPGTNSPLHF,TGTGCCAGCAGCCCGGCCCCAGGGACTAATTCACCCCTCCACTTT
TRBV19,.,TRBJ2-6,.,CASSTWGRGSGANVLTF,TGTGCCAGTAGTACCTGGGGCAGGGGATCTGGGGCCAACGTCCTGACTTTC
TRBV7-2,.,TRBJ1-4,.,CASSPRGPPINEKLFF,TGTGCCAGCAGCCCCAGGGGACCGCCGATAAATGAAAAACTGTTTTTT
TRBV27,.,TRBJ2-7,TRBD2,CASRQSSGREQYF,TGTGCCAGCAGGCAATCTAGCGGGCGCGAGCAGTACTTC
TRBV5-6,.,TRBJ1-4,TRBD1,CASRRQGGFDEKLFF,TGTGCCAGCAGGCGACAGGGGGGTTTCGATGAAAAACTGTTTTTT
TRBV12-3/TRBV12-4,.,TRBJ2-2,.,CASRQQGGGELFF,TGTGCCAGCAGACAACAGGGTGGCGGGGAGCTGTTTTTT